This T cell receptor beta chain was sequenced during a study of blood T cell repertoires in COVID-19. For the study at large: COVID-19 samples from acute and convalescent phases originated in the United States, Italy and Spain. Sample material is recorded as cDNA or gDNA derived from T cells, B-cell-depleted T cells, or PBMCs.

The method was immunoSEQ multiplex PCR; TCRdb's version includes in-frame clones alone and lacks a portion of them. The sample lists 250,000 to 350,000 clones, just under 90% occurring once. Looked up from germline, CDR1 is LGHNT and CDR2 is FRNRAP. This CDR3 is built from 14 residues. Trimming took 5 bases from V and 6 from J; bases not matched to a gene: 7. This sequence was found in a woman aged 45 to 65 with COVID-19, enrolled during active disease. The sequenced material came from peripheral blood. The J gene is TRBJ2-1, the V gene TRBV12-5; TRBD1 matches at 7 bases. The CDR3 DNA is TGTGCTAGTGGTGGCCCGGACAGGACCAATGAGCAGTTCTTC. This codes for CASGGPDRTNEQFF.